Sequencing of this T cell receptor beta chain was carried out in a study of blood T cells in healthy people across ages. The length of the CDR3 is 15 residues. Trimming removed 6 bases from V and 8 bases from J, with 22 bases in between. The second PCR ran roughly 6 to 11 cycles with a sample-barcoded 5' primer and J-beta primers. MiXCR, run by TCRdb on the 5' RACE reads, gives a single entry per CDR3 protein. The sample carries roughly 1.6 million distinct CDR3 sequences, 30% to 35% recorded once. The receptor was isolated from a woman aged 25 to 39 in good health. The sample taken for sequencing was blood. The rearrangement joins TRBV12-3 or TRBV12-4 to TRBJ1-2; D uncertain. The CDR3 nucleotides are TGTGCCAGCAGAGGGAGGGAGATTCGGGATACGGGCTACACCTTC. It is translated as CASRGREIRDTGYTF.